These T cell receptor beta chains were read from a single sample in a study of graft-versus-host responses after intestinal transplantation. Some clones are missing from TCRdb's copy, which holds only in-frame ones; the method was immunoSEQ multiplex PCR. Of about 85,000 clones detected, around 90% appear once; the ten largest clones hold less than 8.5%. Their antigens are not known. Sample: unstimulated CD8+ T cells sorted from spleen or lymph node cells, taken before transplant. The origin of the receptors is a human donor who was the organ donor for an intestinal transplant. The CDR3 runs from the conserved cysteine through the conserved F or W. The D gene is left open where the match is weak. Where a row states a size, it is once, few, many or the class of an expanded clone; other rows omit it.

CDR3: CASSTTDSLYEQYF
DNA: TGTGCCAGTAGTACCACGGACAGTCTCTACGAGCAGTACTTC
D: NA
size: once
J: TRBJ2-7
V: TRBV19

CDR3: CATVGDADTQYF
DNA: TGTGCCACCGTGGGGGACGCAGATACGCAGTATTTT
D: NA
size: NA
J: TRBJ2-3
V: TRBV7-8

CDR3: CASSDPTPTALDGYTF
DNA: TGCGCCAGCAGTGATCCCACTCCGACAGCCCTAGATGGCTACACCTTC
D: NA
size: NA
J: TRBJ1-2
V: TRBV10-1

CDR3: CATSPRDRVRTTTHNEQFF
DNA: TGTGCCACTTCCCCCCGGGACAGGGTGAGAACCACCACCCACAATGAGCAGTTCTTC
D: TRBD1
size: NA
J: TRBJ2-1
V: TRBV27

CDR3: CASSLVPRGRYTIYF
DNA: TGTGCCAGCAGCTTGGTCCCCAGGGGTCGATACACCATATATTTT
D: NA
size: NA
J: TRBJ1-3
V: TRBV5-5

CDR3: CASSLRPGQGANPYEQYF
DNA: TGTGCCAGCAGCCTCAGACCGGGACAGGGGGCGAATCCCTACGAGCAGTACTTC
D: TRBD1
size: NA
J: TRBJ2-7
V: TRBV11-3

CDR3: CASSIGAGVSYNEQFF
DNA: TGTGCCAGTAGTATAGGAGCGGGAGTATCGTACAATGAGCAGTTCTTC
D: TRBD2
size: NA
J: TRBJ2-1
V: TRBV19

CDR3: CATWGGMSNQPQHF
DNA: TGTGCCACCTGGGGGGGTATGAGCAATCAGCCCCAGCATTTT
D: NA
size: NA
J: TRBJ1-5
V: TRBV6-5

CDR3: CASTRSSGFINEKLFF
DNA: TGTGCCAGCACCAGATCATCAGGTTTTATTAATGAAAAACTGTTTTTT
D: NA
size: NA
J: TRBJ1-4
V: TRBV7-8

CDR3: CASSLGSYNEQFF
DNA: TGTGCCAGCAGCTTAGGATCGTACAATGAGCAGTTCTTC
D: NA
size: NA
J: TRBJ2-1
V: TRBV7-9

CDR3: CASSFGTGTQAFF
DNA: TGTGCCAGCAGCTTTGGGACAGGGACTCAAGCTTTCTTT
D: TRBD1
size: NA
J: TRBJ1-1
V: TRBV11-2

CDR3: CASSLEGQGMGTEAFF
DNA: TGTGCCAGCAGCTTAGAGGGACAGGGAATGGGCACTGAAGCTTTCTTT
D: TRBD1
size: NA
J: TRBJ1-1
V: TRBV11-3

CDR3: CASSSTWTEYNYGYTF
DNA: TGTGCCAGCAGCTCAACCTGGACAGAATATAACTATGGCTACACCTTC
D: NA
size: NA
J: TRBJ1-2
V: TRBV5-6

CDR3: CASSSPESQMNTEAFF
DNA: TGTGCCAGCAGCTCCCCAGAATCACAGATGAACACTGAAGCTTTCTTT
D: NA
size: NA
J: TRBJ1-1
V: TRBV13

CDR3: CASSPWDGSSYEQYF
DNA: TGCGCCAGCAGCCCTTGGGACGGGAGCTCCTACGAGCAGTACTTC
D: NA
size: NA
J: TRBJ2-7
V: TRBV5-1

CDR3: CASSTREAGNYGYTF
DNA: TGTGCCAGCAGTACACGCGAGGCAGGGAACTATGGCTACACCTTC
D: NA
size: NA
J: TRBJ1-2
V: TRBV27

CDR3: CASSFLTTGQPNGYTF
DNA: TGTGCCAGCAGCTTCCTTACAACTGGACAGCCGAATGGCTACACCTTC
D: NA
size: NA
J: TRBJ1-2
V: TRBV7-6

CDR3: CASSLRTSSYNEQFF
DNA: TGTGCCAGCAGCTTACGGACTAGCTCCTACAATGAGCAGTTCTTC
D: TRBD2
size: NA
J: TRBJ2-1
V: TRBV11-1

CDR3: CASSSPPAPGRGTDTQYF
DNA: TGCGCCAGCAGCTCCCCCCCTGCTCCCGGGAGAGGAACAGATACGCAGTATTTT
D: NA
size: medium-sized
J: TRBJ2-3
V: TRBV5-1

CDR3: CASSEVAGPSYNEQFF
DNA: TGTGCCAGCAGTGAGGTAGCGGGTCCCTCCTACAATGAGCAGTTCTTC
D: TRBD2
size: once
J: TRBJ2-1
V: TRBV2

CDR3: CASSSPLVDEQYF
DNA: TGTGCCAGCAGCTCCCCCCTCGTAGACGAGCAGTACTTC
D: NA
size: NA
J: TRBJ2-7
V: TRBV7-9

CDR3: CASGDRPNYGYTF
DNA: TGTGCCAGCGGGGACAGACCTAACTATGGCTACACCTTC
D: TRBD1
size: medium-sized
J: TRBJ1-2
V: TRBV7-6

CDR3: CASSPLGISRGELSTGELFF
DNA: TGTGCCAGCAGCCCACTCGGGATCTCGCGGGGGGAGCTGAGCACCGGGGAGCTGTTTTTT
D: TRBD2
size: NA
J: TRBJ2-2
V: TRBV7-6

CDR3: CASSSGTVFVGETQYF
DNA: TGTGCCAGCAGCTCAGGGACCGTCTTCGTTGGGGAGACCCAGTACTTC
D: NA
size: NA
J: TRBJ2-5
V: TRBV7-2

CDR3: CASSQDVRRWSGELFF
DNA: TGCGCCAGCAGCCAAGATGTTAGGCGGTGGAGCGGGGAGCTGTTTTTT
D: NA
size: NA
J: TRBJ2-2
V: TRBV4-1

CDR3: CASSLGEGSFEAFF
DNA: TGTGCCAGCAGCTTAGGTGAGGGGTCGTTTGAAGCTTTCTTT
D: NA
size: NA
J: TRBJ1-1
V: TRBV7-6